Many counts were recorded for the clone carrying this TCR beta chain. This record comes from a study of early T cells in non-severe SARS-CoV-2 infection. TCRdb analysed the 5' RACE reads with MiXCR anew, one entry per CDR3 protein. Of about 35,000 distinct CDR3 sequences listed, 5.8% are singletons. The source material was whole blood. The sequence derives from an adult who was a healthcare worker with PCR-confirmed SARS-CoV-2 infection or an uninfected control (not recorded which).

CDR3 amino acids: CASSRPPQGNPSYEQYF. Written as DNA, the CDR3 is TGTGCCAGCAGCCGCCCCCCACAGGGCAACCCTTCCTACGAGCAGTACTTC. The chain combines TRBV27 with TRBJ2-7; tentative D call: TRBD1 (6 bases). Germline CDR1 is MNHEY and CDR2 is SMNVEV (reference sequence). Trimming pared 6 bases from V and 1 base from J, leaving 22 bases between. The CDR3 extends over 17 amino acids.